In this sample, the clone carrying this T cell receptor beta chain turned up a few times. The data originate from a study of identical twins. CDR1 is SGHKS, CDR2 YYEKEE, per germline (reference sequence). V shed 4 bases and J 8 bases; nucleotides not matched to a gene: 7. This CDR3 contains 15 residues. One entry per CDR3 protein, called by TCRdb with MiXCR from the 5' RACE reads. This table has 260,000 or so distinct CDR3 sequences, approximately 6.8% appearing once. The same sample was also used in a study of yellow fever vaccine responses in identical twins.

The clonotype comes from a woman under 30 in good health. Sequenced material: CD8+ T cells sorted from blood. The rearrangement uses TRBV5-5 and TRBJ2-1; 12 nucleotides match TRBD2. The CDR3 sequence: CASSLRLAGAHEQFF. DNA of the CDR3: TGTGCCAGCAGCCTTCGACTAGCGGGGGCCCATGAGCAGTTCTTC. The full variable domain, rest sourced from reference TRBV5-5 and TRBJ2-1, is DAGVTQSPTHLIKTRGQQVTLRCSPISGHKSVSWYQQVLGQGPQFIFQYYEKEERGRGNFPDRFSARQFPNYSSELNVNALLLGDSALYLCASSLRLAGAHEQFFGPGTRLTVL.